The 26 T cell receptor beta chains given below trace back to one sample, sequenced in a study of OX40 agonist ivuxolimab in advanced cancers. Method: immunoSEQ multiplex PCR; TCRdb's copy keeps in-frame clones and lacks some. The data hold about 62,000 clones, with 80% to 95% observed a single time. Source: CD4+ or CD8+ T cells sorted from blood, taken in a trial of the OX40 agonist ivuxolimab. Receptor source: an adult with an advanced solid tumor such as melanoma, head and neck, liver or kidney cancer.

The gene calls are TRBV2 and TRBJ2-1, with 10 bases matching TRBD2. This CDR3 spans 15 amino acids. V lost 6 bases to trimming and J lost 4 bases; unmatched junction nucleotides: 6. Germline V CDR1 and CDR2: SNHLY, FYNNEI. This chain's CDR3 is CASRETSGKYNEQFF. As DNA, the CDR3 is TGTGCCAGCAGGGAAACTAGCGGGAAATACAATGAGCAGTTCTTC.

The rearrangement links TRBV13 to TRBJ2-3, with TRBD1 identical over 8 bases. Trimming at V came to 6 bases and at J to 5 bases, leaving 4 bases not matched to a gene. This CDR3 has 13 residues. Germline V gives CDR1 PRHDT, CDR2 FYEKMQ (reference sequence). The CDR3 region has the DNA TGTGCCAGCAGAGACAGGGGAGGAGATACGCAGTATTTT. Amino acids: CASRDRGGDTQYF.

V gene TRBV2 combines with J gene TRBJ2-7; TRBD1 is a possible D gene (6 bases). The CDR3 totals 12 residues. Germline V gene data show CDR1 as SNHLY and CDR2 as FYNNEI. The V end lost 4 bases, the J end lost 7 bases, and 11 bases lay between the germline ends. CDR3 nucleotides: TGTGCCAGCAGTGGAGAACAGGGTGAGCAGTACTTC. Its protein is CASSGEQGEQYF.

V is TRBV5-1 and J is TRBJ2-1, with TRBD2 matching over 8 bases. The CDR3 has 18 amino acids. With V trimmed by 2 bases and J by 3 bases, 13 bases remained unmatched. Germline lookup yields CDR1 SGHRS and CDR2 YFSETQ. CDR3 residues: CASSFPSPAGGLYNEQFF. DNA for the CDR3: TGCGCCAGCAGCTTCCCCTCTCCGGCGGGAGGTCTCTACAATGAGCAGTTCTTC. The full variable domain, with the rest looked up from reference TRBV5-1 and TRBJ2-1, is KAGVTQTPRYLIKTRGQQVTLSCSPISGHRSVSWYQQTPGQGLQFLFEYFSETQRNKGNFPGRFSGRQFSNSRSEMNVSTLELGDSALYLCASSFPSPAGGLYNEQFFGPGTRLTVL.

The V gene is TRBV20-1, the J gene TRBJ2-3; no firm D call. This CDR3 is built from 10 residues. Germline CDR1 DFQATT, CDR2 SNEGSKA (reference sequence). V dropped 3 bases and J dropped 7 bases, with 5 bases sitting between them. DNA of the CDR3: TGCAGTGCTAGGATCAATACGCAGTATTTT. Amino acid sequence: CSARINTQYF.

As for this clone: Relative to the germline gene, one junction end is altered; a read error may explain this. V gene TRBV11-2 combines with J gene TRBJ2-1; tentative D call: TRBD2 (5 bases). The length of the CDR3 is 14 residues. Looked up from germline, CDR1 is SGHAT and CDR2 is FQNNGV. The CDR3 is CASNLGRGNNEQFF. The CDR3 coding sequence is TGTGCCAGCAACTTAGGTCGAGGGAACAATGAGCAGTTCTTC.

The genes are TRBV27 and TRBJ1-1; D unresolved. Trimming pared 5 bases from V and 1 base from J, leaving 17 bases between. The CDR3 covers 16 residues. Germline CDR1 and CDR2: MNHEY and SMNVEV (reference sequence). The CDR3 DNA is TGTGCCAGCAGTCTAGGTAGATCACTGGGGAACACTGAAGCTTTCTTT. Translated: CASSLGRSLGNTEAFF.

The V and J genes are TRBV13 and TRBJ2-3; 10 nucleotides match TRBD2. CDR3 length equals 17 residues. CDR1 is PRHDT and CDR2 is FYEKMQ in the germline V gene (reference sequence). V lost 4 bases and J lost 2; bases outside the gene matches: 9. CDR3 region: CASSSERLAGHTDTQYF. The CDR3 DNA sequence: TGTGCCAGCAGCTCCGAGCGACTAGCGGGCCACACAGATACGCAGTATTTT.

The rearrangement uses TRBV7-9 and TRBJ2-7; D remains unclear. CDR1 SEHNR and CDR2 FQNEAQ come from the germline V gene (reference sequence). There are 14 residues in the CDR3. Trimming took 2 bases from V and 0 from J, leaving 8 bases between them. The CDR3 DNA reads TGTGCCAGCAGCTTACCCAGTACCTCCTACGAGCAGTACTTC. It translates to CASSLPSTSYEQYF.

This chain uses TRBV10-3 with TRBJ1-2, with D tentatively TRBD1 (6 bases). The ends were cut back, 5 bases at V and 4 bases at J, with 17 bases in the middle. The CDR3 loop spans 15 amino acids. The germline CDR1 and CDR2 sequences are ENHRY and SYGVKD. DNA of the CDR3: TGTGCCATCAGTCCAGAACAAACAGGGTTCTATGGCTACACCTTC. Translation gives CAISPEQTGFYGYTF.

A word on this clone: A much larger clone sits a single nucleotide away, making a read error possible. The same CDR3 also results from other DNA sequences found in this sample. CDR3 coding DNA: TGTGCCAGCCGCGTAGGGGGCGGGGGCGGCACTGAAGCTTTCTTT. It yields the protein CASRVGGGGGTEAFF. V usage is TRBV9 and J usage is TRBJ1-1, with TRBD1 identical over 7 bases. This CDR3 region has 15 residues. Germline V CDR1 and CDR2: SGDLS, YYNGEE.

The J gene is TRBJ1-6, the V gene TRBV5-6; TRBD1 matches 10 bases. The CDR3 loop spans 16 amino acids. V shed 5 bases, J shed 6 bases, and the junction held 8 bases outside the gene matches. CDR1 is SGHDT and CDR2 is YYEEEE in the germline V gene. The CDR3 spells CASSAGTGDFNSPLHF. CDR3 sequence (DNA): TGTGCCAGCAGTGCCGGGACAGGGGACTTTAATTCACCCCTCCACTTT.

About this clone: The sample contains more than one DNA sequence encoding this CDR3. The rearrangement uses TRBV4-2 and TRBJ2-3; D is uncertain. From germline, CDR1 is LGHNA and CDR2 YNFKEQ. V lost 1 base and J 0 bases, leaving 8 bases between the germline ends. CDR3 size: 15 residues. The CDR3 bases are TGTGCCAGCAGCCAAGGACTGGGCAGCACAGATACGCAGTATTTT. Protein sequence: CASSQGLGSTDTQYF.

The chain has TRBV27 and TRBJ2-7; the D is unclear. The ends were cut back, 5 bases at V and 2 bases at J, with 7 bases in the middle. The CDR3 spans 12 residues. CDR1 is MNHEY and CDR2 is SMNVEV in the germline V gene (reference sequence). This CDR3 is CASSKGTYEQYF. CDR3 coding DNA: TGTGCCAGCAGTAAGGGTACCTACGAGCAGTACTTC.

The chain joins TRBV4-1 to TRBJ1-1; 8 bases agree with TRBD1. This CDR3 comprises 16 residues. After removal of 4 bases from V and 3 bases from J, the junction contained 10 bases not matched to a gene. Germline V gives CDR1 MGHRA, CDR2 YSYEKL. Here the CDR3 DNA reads TGCGCCAGCAGCCTAACGACAGGGGTTCGGTACACTGAAGCTTTCTTT. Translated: CASSLTTGVRYTEAFF.

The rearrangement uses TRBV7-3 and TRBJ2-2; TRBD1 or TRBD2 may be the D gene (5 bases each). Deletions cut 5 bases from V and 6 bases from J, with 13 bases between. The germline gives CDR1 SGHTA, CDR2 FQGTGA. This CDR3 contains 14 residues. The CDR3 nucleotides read TGTGCCAGCAGCGAAAATGGGGGTTCCGGGGAGCTGTTTTTT. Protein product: CASSENGGSGELFF.

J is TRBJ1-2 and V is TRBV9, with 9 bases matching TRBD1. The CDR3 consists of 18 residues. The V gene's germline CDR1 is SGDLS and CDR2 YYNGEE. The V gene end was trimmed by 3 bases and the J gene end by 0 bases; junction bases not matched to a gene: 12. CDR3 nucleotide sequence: TGTGCCAGCAGCGGGACCGGGACAGGGTATTTAGCTAACTATGGCTACACCTTC. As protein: CASSGTGTGYLANYGYTF.

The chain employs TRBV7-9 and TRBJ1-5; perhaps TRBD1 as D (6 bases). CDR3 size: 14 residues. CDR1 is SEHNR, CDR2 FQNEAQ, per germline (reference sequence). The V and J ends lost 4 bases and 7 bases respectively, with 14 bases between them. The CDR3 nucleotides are TGTGCCAGCAGCTCCTCAGGGGTGGGGCAGCCCCAGCATTTT. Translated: CASSSSGVGQPQHF.

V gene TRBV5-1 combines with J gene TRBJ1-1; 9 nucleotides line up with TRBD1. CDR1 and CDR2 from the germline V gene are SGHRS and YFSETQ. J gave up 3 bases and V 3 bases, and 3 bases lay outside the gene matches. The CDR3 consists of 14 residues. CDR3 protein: CASSSDRGYTEAFF. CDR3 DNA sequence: TGCGCCAGCAGCTCGGACAGGGGCTACACTGAAGCTTTCTTT.

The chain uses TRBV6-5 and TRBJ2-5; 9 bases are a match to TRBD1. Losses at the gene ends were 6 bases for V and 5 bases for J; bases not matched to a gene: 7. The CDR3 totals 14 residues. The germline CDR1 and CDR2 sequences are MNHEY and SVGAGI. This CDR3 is CASSSDRGGETQYF. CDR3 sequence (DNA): TGTGCCAGCAGCTCGGACAGGGGAGGGGAGACCCAGTACTTC.

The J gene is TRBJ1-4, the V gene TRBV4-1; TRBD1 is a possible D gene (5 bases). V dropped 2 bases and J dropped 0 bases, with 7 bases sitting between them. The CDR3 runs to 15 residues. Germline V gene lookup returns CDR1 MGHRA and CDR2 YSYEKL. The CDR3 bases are TGCGCCAGCAGCCAAACAGGAACAACTAATGAAAAACTGTTTTTT. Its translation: CASSQTGTTNEKLFF.

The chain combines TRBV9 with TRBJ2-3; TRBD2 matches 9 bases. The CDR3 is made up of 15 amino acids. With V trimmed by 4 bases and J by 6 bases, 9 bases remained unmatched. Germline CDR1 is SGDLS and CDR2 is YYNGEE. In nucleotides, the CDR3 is TGTGCCAGCAGCATAAGCGGGGGGAGTTCCGATACGCAGTATTTT. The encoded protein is CASSISGGSSDTQYF.

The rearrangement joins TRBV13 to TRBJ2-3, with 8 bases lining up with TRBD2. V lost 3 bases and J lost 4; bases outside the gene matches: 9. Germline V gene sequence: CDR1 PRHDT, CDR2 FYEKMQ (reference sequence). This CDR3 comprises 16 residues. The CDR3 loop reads CASSLGRGVFPDTQYF. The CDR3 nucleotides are TGTGCCAGCAGCTTGGGGCGGGGGGTGTTCCCAGATACGCAGTATTTT.

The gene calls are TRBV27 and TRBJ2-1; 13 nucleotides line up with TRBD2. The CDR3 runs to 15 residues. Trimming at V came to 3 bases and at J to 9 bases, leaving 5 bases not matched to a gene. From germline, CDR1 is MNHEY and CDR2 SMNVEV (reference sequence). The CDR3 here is CASSFRLAGGGEQFF. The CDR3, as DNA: TGTGCCAGCAGTTTCCGACTAGCGGGAGGAGGTGAGCAGTTCTTC.

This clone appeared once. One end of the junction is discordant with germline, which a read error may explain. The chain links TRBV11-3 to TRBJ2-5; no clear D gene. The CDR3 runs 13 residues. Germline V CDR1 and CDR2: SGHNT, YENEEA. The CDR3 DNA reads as TGCGCCAGCAGCTTCGGCGATAGGGAGACCCAGTACTTC. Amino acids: CASSFGDRETQYF.

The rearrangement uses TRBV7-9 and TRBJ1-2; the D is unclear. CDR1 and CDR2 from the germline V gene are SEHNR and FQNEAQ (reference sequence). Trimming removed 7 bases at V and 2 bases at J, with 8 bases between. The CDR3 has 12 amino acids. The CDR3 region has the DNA TGTGCCAGCATCGGACTAAACTATGGCTACACCTTC. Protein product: CASIGLNYGYTF.